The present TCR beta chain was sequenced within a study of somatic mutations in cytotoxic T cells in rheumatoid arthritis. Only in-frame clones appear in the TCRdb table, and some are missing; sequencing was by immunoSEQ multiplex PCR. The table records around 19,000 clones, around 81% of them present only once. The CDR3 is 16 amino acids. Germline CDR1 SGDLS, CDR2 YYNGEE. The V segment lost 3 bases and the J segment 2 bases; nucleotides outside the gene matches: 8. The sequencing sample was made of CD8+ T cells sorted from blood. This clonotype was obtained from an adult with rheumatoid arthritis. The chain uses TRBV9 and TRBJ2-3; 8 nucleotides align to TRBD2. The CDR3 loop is CASSAFSGVPTDTQYF. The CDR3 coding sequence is TGTGCCAGCAGCGCTTTTAGCGGGGTCCCCACAGATACGCAGTATTTT.